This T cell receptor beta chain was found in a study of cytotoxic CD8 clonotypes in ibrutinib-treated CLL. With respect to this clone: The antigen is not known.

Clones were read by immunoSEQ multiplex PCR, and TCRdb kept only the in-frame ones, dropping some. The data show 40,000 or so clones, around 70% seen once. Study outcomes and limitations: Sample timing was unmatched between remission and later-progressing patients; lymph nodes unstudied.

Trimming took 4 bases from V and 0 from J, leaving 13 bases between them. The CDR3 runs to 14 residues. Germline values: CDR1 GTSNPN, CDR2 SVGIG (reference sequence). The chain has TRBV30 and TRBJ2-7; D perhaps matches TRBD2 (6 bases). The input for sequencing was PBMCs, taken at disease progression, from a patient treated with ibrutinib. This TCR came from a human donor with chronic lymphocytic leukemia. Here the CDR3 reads CAWTKRAHSYEQYF. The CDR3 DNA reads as TGTGCCTGGACTAAGCGGGCACACTCCTACGAGCAGTACTTC.